These 5 T cell receptor beta chains were sequenced from one sample in a study of cytomegalovirus exposure and HLA in healthy donors listed by TCRdb under 2017. Library method: the immunoSEQ multiplex PCR assay. The multiplex PCR relied on a mix of 60 forward primers for TCR Vbeta segments and 13 reverse primers for TCR Jbeta segments. Drawn from immuneACCESS, this table holds only the in-frame rearrangements with V and J called that TCRdb kept. Clones are partly lost; checked studies trace under half to an unresolved V gene and leave the rest unexplained. A total of 200,000 to 250,000 clones appear in this sample, approximately 90% of them only once. The ten most abundant clones make up roughly 1% of the sample. Source material: PBMCs. Receptors originate from a woman younger than 35 in good health and CMV-seronegative.

The V gene is TRBV2, the J gene TRBJ2-7, with 9 nucleotides matching TRBD1. CDR3 size: 13 residues. Germline V CDR1 and CDR2: SNHLY, FYNNEI. The junction had 8 bases not matched to a gene; V was cut back by 8 bases and J by 6 bases. CDR3 coding DNA: TGTGCCAGCCGCCGGACAGGGGCGGGCGAGCAGTACTTC. Its translation: CASRRTGAGEQYF. The full variable domain, its missing parts supplied by reference TRBV2 and TRBJ2-7, is EPEVTQTPSHQVTQMGQEVILRCVPISNHLYFYWYRQILGQKVEFLVSFYNNEISEKSEIFDDQFSVERPDGSNFTLKIRSTKLEDSAMYFCASRRTGAGEQYFGPGTRLTVT.

The CDR3 nucleotides are TGTGCCAGCAGTGCGGCCGGGACTCAGAACTATGGCTACACCTTC. It yields the protein CASSAAGTQNYGYTF. The V gene is TRBV25-1, the J gene TRBJ1-2, with D possibly TRBD1 on 5 matching bases. Germline lookup yields CDR1 MGHDK and CDR2 SYGVNS. Trimming took off 4 bases at V and 2 bases at J, with 14 bases between the two ends. The CDR3 runs to 15 residues.

This clone appeared a single time. The gene calls are TRBV7-2 and TRBJ1-1; D remains unclear. Germline V CDR1 and CDR2: SGHTA, FQGNSA. This CDR3 contains 13 residues. V was shortened by 1 base and J by 3 bases, with 6 bases between the two germline ends. The CDR3 here is CASSLVGYTEAFF. CDR3 nucleotide sequence: TGTGCCAGCAGCTTAGTGGGCTACACTGAAGCTTTCTTT.

The chain has TRBV9 and TRBJ2-1, with TRBD2 matching over 7 bases. There are 16 residues in the CDR3. Germline CDR1 is SGDLS and CDR2 is YYNGEE. Unmatched junction bases numbered 10, after V lost 2 bases and J lost 5 bases. The CDR3 reads CASSVVPGLPDNEQFF. In DNA form, the CDR3 reads TGTGCCAGCAGCGTCGTACCGGGACTACCCGACAATGAGCAGTTCTTC.

The chain is built from TRBV2 and TRBJ2-5; no firm D call. This CDR3 comprises 11 residues. The germline V and J ends were trimmed by 5 bases and 6 bases, with 7 bases remaining between them. Germline V CDR1 and CDR2: SNHLY, FYNNEI. The CDR3 region has the DNA TGTGCCAGCAGTCGCAGGAAGACCCAGTACTTC. Protein sequence: CASSRRKTQYF.